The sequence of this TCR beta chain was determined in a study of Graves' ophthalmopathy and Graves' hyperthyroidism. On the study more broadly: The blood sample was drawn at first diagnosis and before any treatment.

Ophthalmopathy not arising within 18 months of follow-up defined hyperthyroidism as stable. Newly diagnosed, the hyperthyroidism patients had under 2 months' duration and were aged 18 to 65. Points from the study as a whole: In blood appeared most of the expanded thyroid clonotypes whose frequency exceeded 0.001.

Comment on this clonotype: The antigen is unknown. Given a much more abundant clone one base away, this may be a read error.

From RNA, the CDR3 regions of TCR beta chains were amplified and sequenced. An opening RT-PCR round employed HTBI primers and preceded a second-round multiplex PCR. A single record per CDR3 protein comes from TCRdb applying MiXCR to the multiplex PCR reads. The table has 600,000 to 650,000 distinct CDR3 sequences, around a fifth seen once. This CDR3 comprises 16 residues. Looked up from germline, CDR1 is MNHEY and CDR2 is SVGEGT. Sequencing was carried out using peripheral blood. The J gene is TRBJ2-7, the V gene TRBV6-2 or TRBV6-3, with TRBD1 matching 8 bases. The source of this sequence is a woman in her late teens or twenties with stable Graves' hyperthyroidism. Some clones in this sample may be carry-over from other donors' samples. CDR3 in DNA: TGTGCCAGCACGTACAACTTCGGACAGGGAGGCTACGAGCAGTGCTTC. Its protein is CASTYNFGQGGYEQCF.